This T cell receptor (beta chain) was found in a study of T cells in Graves' hyperthyroidism and ophthalmopathy. Overall study: Peripheral blood samples were taken at initial diagnosis, prior to any treatment.

Concerning this clonotype itself: Its antigen is as yet unknown.

Overall study results and limits: Clonotypes that were expanded in thyroid above 0.001 mostly appeared in blood too.

Ophthalmopathy patients had Clinical Activity Score at least 3, NOSPECS grade at least 4, duration under 3 months. Uncontrolled infection, other autoimmune disease, pregnancy or lactation excluded patients. From RNA transcripts, TCR beta CDR3 regions were amplified. The HTBI primer set drove a first-round RT-PCR of the TCR CDR3. TCRdb called the multiplex PCR reads again in MiXCR, with one record for every CDR3 protein. The repertoire includes fewer than 750,000 distinct CDR3 sequences, roughly 14% of them detected once, and around 4.5% sits in the top ten. The sequenced material came from blood. This receptor was identified in a woman aged 40 to 50 with Graves' ophthalmopathy.

CDR3 protein: CASSIPGDRGYEQYF. DNA of the CDR3: TGTGCCAGTAGTATACCGGGGGACAGGGGCTACGAGCAGTACTTC. The chain couples TRBV19 to TRBJ2-7, with 10 bases lining up with TRBD1. The V gene end was trimmed by 2 bases and the J gene end by 3 bases; junction bases not matched to a gene: 4. Germline loops: CDR1 LNHDA, CDR2 SQIVND (reference sequence). This CDR3 is 15 amino acids long. Combining the CDR3 with reference TRBV19 and TRBJ2-7 gives the whole variable domain DGGITQSPKYLFRKEGQNVTLSCEQNLNHDAMYWYRQDPGQGLRLIYYSQIVNDFQKGDIAEGYSVSREKKESFPLTVTSAQKNPTAFYLCASSIPGDRGYEQYFGPGTRLTVT.